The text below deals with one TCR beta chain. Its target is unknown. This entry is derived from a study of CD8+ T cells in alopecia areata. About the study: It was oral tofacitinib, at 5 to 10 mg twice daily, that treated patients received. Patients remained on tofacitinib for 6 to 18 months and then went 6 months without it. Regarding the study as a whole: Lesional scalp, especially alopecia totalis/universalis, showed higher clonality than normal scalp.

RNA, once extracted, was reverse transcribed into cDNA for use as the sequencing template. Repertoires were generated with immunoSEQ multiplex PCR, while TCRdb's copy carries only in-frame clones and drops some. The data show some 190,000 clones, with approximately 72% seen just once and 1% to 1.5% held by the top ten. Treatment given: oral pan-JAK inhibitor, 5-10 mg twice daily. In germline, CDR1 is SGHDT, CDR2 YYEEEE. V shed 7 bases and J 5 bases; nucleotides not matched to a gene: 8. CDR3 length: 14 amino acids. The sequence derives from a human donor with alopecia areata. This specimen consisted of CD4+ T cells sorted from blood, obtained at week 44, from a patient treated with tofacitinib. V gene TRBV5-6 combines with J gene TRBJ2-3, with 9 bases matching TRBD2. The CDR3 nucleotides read TGTGCCAGCTCCCTAGCGGGGTGGCAAGATACGCAGTATTTT. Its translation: CASSLAGWQDTQYF.